Shown below are 27 T cell receptor beta chains from a single sample sequenced in a study of cytomegalovirus exposure and HLA in healthy donors. The data were produced by immunoSEQ multiplex PCR, yet TCRdb's version contains in-frame clones alone and is incomplete. The repertoire includes 60,000 to 90,000 clones, 85% of them detected once, and less than 3% sits in the top ten. The sample comprised PBMCs. These receptors were collected from a man under 40 in good health and CMV-seronegative.

This chain's CDR3 is CASSLVGGSTNEKLFF. Here the CDR3 DNA reads TGTGCCAGCAGCTTAGTAGGGGGCTCAACTAATGAAAAACTGTTTTTT. The chain combines TRBV7-9 with TRBJ1-4; 7 bases are a match to TRBD1. J was trimmed by 0 bases and V by 1 base; bases with no gene match: 2. Looked up from germline, CDR1 is SEHNR and CDR2 is FQNEAQ (reference sequence). This CDR3 has 16 amino acids.

The rearrangement links TRBV5-1 to TRBJ2-7, with D possibly TRBD2 on 5 matching bases. The V end lost 4 bases, the J end lost 4 bases, and 12 bases lay between the germline ends. Germline V lookup: CDR1 SGHRS, CDR2 YFSETQ. The CDR3 is 13 residues long. The CDR3 spells CASSTGNLYEQYF. The CDR3 DNA follows: TGCGCCAGCAGCACCGGGAACCTGTACGAGCAGTACTTC.

This clone showed up just once. The chain recombines TRBV5-1 with TRBJ2-3; TRBD1 is a possible D gene (6 bases). The CDR3 has 15 residues. V was clipped by 4 bases and J by 0 bases, with 12 bases between them. CDR1 and CDR2 (germline): SGHRS, YFSETQ. Here the CDR3 DNA reads TGCGCCAGCAGCCCAACAGGGCTGAGCACAGATACGCAGTATTTT. It specifies CASSPTGLSTDTQYF.

V is TRBV29-1 and J is TRBJ1-1, with TRBD1 as a possible D gene (6 bases). This CDR3 has 13 residues. Trimming removed 6 bases at V and 5 bases at J, with 16 bases between. In germline, CDR1 is SQVTM, CDR2 ANQGSEA. The DNA of the CDR3 is TGCAGCGTAATACAGGGAGAGGGAACTGAAGCTTTCTTT. This encodes CSVIQGEGTEAFF.

J is TRBJ2-7 and V is TRBV6-4; no firm D call. Germline-derived CDR1 and CDR2 are MRHNA and SNTAGT. This CDR3 region has 14 residues. Trimming removed 0 bases at V and 3 bases at J, with 9 bases between. For the CDR3, the DNA is TGTGCCAGCAGTGACTCCTGCAGAAACTACGAGCAGTACTTC. Its protein product is CASSDSCRNYEQYF.

The chain links TRBV6-5 to TRBJ2-3; 13 positions match TRBD2. Germline V gene sequence: CDR1 MNHEY, CDR2 SVGAGI. V was pared by 2 bases and J by 6 bases, with 5 bases of the junction left unmatched. This CDR3 has 16 residues. The CDR3 reads CASSYGTSGNFDTQYF. Written as DNA, the CDR3 is TGTGCCAGCAGTTACGGGACTAGCGGGAACTTCGATACGCAGTATTTT.

The chain carries TRBV6-5 and TRBJ2-1; 10 nucleotides line up with TRBD2. Germline values: CDR1 MNHEY, CDR2 SVGAGI. This CDR3 comprises 15 residues. The V gene end was trimmed by 4 bases and the J gene end by 9 bases; junction bases not matched to a gene: 9. Here the CDR3 reads CASSSVLAGEGEQFF. The CDR3 bases are TGTGCCAGCAGTTCCGTCCTAGCGGGAGAGGGTGAGCAGTTCTTC.

The V and J genes are TRBV5-1 and TRBJ1-1, with 10 bases fitting TRBD1. CDR3 length equals 14 residues. Germline lookup yields CDR1 SGHRS and CDR2 YFSETQ. After removal of 0 bases from V and 7 bases from J, the junction contained 3 bases not matched to a gene. The CDR3 coding sequence is TGCGCCAGCAGCTTGGGACAGGGGGCCGGTGAAGCTTTCTTT. Protein product: CASSLGQGAGEAFF.

The chain uses TRBV5-4 and TRBJ1-6, with 12 bases lining up with TRBD1. After removal of 10 bases from V and 1 base from J, the junction contained 6 bases not matched to a gene. CDR1 and CDR2 from the germline V gene are SGHNT and YYREEE (reference sequence). The CDR3 is 16 residues long. CDR3 nucleotides: TGTGCCCTCGGGACAGGGGGCGCGTCCTATAATTCACCCCTCCACTTT. As protein: CALGTGGASYNSPLHF.

V is TRBV4-2 and J is TRBJ1-1; 7 bases are a match to TRBD1. V dropped 10 bases and J dropped 8; count of bases not matched to a gene: 4. Germline CDR1 LGHNA, CDR2 YNFKEQ. CDR3 length: 10 amino acids. The DNA for the CDR3 is TGTGCCACCAGGGGGGGGGAAGCTTTCTTT. Amino acid sequence: CATRGGEAFF.

The chain couples TRBV29-1 to TRBJ2-1; D ambiguous. Trimming pared 5 bases from V and 5 bases from J, leaving 10 bases between. The CDR3 runs to 12 residues. Germline lookup yields CDR1 SQVTM and CDR2 ANQGSEA. The CDR3 DNA reads as TGCAGCGTTAGCCTAAGCAACAATGAGCAGTTCTTC. Its protein is CSVSLSNNEQFF.

The DNA for the CDR3 is TGTGCCAGCAGCTCGTCTAGCGGAGGTTTCTACGAGCAGTACGTC. This sequence encodes CASSSSSGGFYEQYV. The chain is built from TRBV7-2 and TRBJ2-7, with 7 bases fitting TRBD2. Germline lookup yields CDR1 SGHTA and CDR2 FQGNSA. The CDR3 loop spans 15 amino acids. Trimming at V came to 4 bases and at J to 3 bases, leaving 9 bases not matched to a gene.

V usage is TRBV19 and J usage is TRBJ2-1; 13 bases fit TRBD2. The J segment lost 13 bases and the V segment lost 1 base, leaving 13 bases of the junction unmatched. CDR1 LNHDA and CDR2 SQIVND come from the germline V gene (reference sequence). The CDR3 runs 17 residues. DNA of the CDR3: TGTGCCAGTAGTATAGCGTGGAGGAGACTAGCGGGGGGCGGACAGTTCTTC. Encoded protein: CASSIAWRRLAGGGQFF.

The chain employs TRBV5-1 and TRBJ2-2; 7 nucleotides line up with TRBD1. CDR1 and CDR2 (germline): SGHRS, YFSETQ. Trimming at V came to 2 bases and at J to 2 bases, leaving 6 bases not matched to a gene. The CDR3 extends over 16 amino acids. The CDR3 here is CASSFPGTANTGELFF. CDR3 coding DNA: TGCGCCAGCAGCTTCCCCGGGACAGCTAACACCGGGGAGCTGTTTTTT.

The chain recombines TRBV6-1 with TRBJ1-2; 7 bases align to TRBD1. The J segment lost 3 bases and the V segment lost 3 bases, leaving 4 bases of the junction unmatched. CDR1 is MNHNS, CDR2 SASEGT, per germline. The CDR3 spans 14 residues. The CDR3 region is CASSEGTDYYGYTF. The DNA for the CDR3 is TGTGCCAGCAGTGAGGGGACAGACTACTATGGCTACACCTTC.

The chain links TRBV6-5 to TRBJ2-7; 9 positions match TRBD1. Unmatched junction bases numbered 9, after V lost 6 bases and J lost 6 bases. The CDR3 extends over 14 amino acids. The germline V gene has CDR1 MNHEY and CDR2 SVGAGI. The DNA for the CDR3 is TGTGCCAGCAGGACGGGGACAGGGCAGGGCGAGCAGTACGTC. Translation: CASRTGTGQGEQYV.

Details on this clone: This sample includes further DNA sequences coding for the same CDR3. This chain uses TRBV29-1 with TRBJ1-5; D is perhaps TRBD1 (6 bases). The germline V gene has CDR1 SQVTM and CDR2 ANQGSEA. V was shortened by 4 bases and J by 0 bases, with 10 bases between the two germline ends. The CDR3 length is 14 residues. The DNA of the CDR3 is TGCAGCGTTGCACAGGGAAATAGCAATCAGCCCCAGCATTTT. This translates into CSVAQGNSNQPQHF.

This chain uses TRBV19 with TRBJ2-6; D may be TRBD2 (6 bases). The germline gives CDR1 LNHDA, CDR2 SQIVND (reference sequence). V gave up 6 bases and J gave up 1 base, with 16 bases separating them. This CDR3 contains 17 residues. The CDR3 region is CASRKRGTGSGANVLTF. The CDR3 DNA is TGTGCCAGTAGAAAACGCGGGACGGGATCTGGGGCCAACGTCCTGACTTTC.

This clone was picked up one time. The V call is TRBV5-1, the J call TRBJ2-6; D remains unclear. This CDR3 comprises 16 residues. Trimming removed 4 bases at V and 0 bases at J, with 11 bases between. CDR1 is SGHRS and CDR2 is YFSETQ in the germline V gene. The CDR3 protein is CASSRQVDSGANVLTF. In DNA, the CDR3 is TGCGCCAGCAGCCGTCAGGTAGACTCTGGGGCCAACGTCCTGACTTTC.

This chain connects TRBV11-2 to TRBJ2-4; D perhaps matches TRBD1 (6 bases). The CDR3 has 16 amino acids. V was pared by 0 bases and J by 6 bases, with 15 bases between. CDR1 is SGHAT and CDR2 is FQNNGV in the germline V gene. The CDR3 DNA reads TGTGCCAGCAGCTTAGATCTACGACAGGCCCGAAACATTCAGTACTTC. This sequence encodes CASSLDLRQARNIQYF.

J is TRBJ1-2 and V is TRBV4-1; a weak D match, TRBD1 (6 bases). CDR1 is MGHRA and CDR2 is YSYEKL in the germline V gene. Trimming pared 1 base from V and 4 bases from J, leaving 13 bases between. The CDR3 has 15 amino acids. The CDR3 sequence: CASSQGGGASYGYTF. The CDR3 nucleotides are TGCGCCAGCAGCCAAGGAGGGGGGGCGAGCTATGGCTACACCTTC.

The chain carries TRBV7-9 and TRBJ2-1; D is unclear. V lost 4 bases to trimming and J lost 9 bases, with 7 bases between them. The germline gives CDR1 SEHNR, CDR2 FQNEAQ (reference sequence). The CDR3 has 11 amino acids. The DNA for the CDR3 is TGTGCCAGCAGCTCCTATGGTGAGCAGTTCTTC. Protein sequence: CASSSYGEQFF.

This clone is termed large (0.1 to 1%). The rearrangement joins TRBV5-1 to TRBJ2-5; D call uncertain. Germline loops: CDR1 SGHRS, CDR2 YFSETQ. The V gene lost 4 bases and the J gene lost 1 base, with 17 bases spanning the gap. This CDR3 is 16 amino acids long. The CDR3 nucleotides read TGCGCCAGCAGCCGAAAAGTGAGACACCGCCAAGAGACCCAGTACTTC. Translated, it gives CASSRKVRHRQETQYF. The whole variable domain, filled in from reference TRBV5-1 and TRBJ2-5, reads KAGVTQTPRYLIKTRGQQVTLSCSPISGHRSVSWYQQTPGQGLQFLFEYFSETQRNKGNFPGRFSGRQFSNSRSEMNVSTLELGDSALYLCASSRKVRHRQETQYFGPGTRLLVL.

The chain has TRBV4-3 and TRBJ2-3; 7 nucleotides agree with TRBD2. The junction had 3 bases not matched to a gene; V was cut back by 0 bases and J by 0 bases. The CDR3 has 16 amino acids. In germline, CDR1 is LGHNA, CDR2 YSLEER. CDR3 DNA: TGCGCCAGCAGCCAAGAACTTAGCGGGAGCACAGATACGCAGTATTTT. This gives the protein CASSQELSGSTDTQYF.

The chain links TRBV7-3 to TRBJ2-6, with D perhaps matching TRBD1 (8 bases). Looked up from germline, CDR1 is SGHTA and CDR2 is FQGTGA. With 4 bases removed from V and 6 bases from J, the gap between germline ends came to 13 bases. This CDR3 comprises 15 residues. The CDR3 bases are TGTGCCAGCAGCTACACAGGGGGGGAGGCCAACGTCCTGACTTTC. Its translation is CASSYTGGEANVLTF.

This clone was seen only a few times. V gene TRBV29-1 combines with J gene TRBJ2-1; 7 bases map to TRBD2. Germline lookup yields CDR1 SQVTM and CDR2 ANQGSEA. This CDR3 contains 13 residues. The J segment lost 7 bases and the V segment lost 5 bases, leaving 8 bases of the junction unmatched. The CDR3 bases are TGCAGCGTTAACAGCGGGGAGGGGAATGAGCAGTTCTTC. It specifies CSVNSGEGNEQFF.

The genes are TRBV7-2 and TRBJ1-5; 8 nucleotides agree with TRBD1. The trim removed 1 base at V and 7 bases at J, leaving 6 bases unmatched. Germline V gene sequence: CDR1 SGHTA, CDR2 FQGNSA. CDR3 size: 15 residues. The CDR3 is CASSLGNRGGQPQHF. The CDR3, as DNA: TGTGCCAGCAGCTTAGGGAACAGGGGGGGACAGCCCCAGCATTTT.